This T cell receptor (beta chain) emerged from a study of T cells in tuberculosis. Study-wide findings and caveats: Active tuberculosis TCR-alpha repertoires lay closer to GMM-specific TCRs than IGRA-negative controls, suggesting clonal expansion.

Latent tuberculosis screening used tuberculin skin test and IGRA at entry. This clone has only one observation. Its antigen is still unknown. Sequenced by immunoSEQ multiplex PCR; TCRdb stores in-frame clones only, minus some. Here the sample spans approximately 35,000 clones, under 98% being singletons. This CDR3 is built from 16 residues. Germline CDR1 reads GTSNPN; CDR2 reads SVGIG (reference sequence). J lost 1 base, V lost 5 bases, and 10 bases had no gene match. The sequence was obtained from a donor under 30 with latent tuberculosis or without tuberculosis infection. Sequenced input: PBMCs. This rearrangement joins TRBV30 to TRBJ2-4; 8 nucleotides agree with TRBD1. CDR3 bases: TGTGCCTGGGTTAACGGACAGGGAATGGCCAAAAACATTCAGTACTTC. This encodes CAWVNGQGMAKNIQYF.